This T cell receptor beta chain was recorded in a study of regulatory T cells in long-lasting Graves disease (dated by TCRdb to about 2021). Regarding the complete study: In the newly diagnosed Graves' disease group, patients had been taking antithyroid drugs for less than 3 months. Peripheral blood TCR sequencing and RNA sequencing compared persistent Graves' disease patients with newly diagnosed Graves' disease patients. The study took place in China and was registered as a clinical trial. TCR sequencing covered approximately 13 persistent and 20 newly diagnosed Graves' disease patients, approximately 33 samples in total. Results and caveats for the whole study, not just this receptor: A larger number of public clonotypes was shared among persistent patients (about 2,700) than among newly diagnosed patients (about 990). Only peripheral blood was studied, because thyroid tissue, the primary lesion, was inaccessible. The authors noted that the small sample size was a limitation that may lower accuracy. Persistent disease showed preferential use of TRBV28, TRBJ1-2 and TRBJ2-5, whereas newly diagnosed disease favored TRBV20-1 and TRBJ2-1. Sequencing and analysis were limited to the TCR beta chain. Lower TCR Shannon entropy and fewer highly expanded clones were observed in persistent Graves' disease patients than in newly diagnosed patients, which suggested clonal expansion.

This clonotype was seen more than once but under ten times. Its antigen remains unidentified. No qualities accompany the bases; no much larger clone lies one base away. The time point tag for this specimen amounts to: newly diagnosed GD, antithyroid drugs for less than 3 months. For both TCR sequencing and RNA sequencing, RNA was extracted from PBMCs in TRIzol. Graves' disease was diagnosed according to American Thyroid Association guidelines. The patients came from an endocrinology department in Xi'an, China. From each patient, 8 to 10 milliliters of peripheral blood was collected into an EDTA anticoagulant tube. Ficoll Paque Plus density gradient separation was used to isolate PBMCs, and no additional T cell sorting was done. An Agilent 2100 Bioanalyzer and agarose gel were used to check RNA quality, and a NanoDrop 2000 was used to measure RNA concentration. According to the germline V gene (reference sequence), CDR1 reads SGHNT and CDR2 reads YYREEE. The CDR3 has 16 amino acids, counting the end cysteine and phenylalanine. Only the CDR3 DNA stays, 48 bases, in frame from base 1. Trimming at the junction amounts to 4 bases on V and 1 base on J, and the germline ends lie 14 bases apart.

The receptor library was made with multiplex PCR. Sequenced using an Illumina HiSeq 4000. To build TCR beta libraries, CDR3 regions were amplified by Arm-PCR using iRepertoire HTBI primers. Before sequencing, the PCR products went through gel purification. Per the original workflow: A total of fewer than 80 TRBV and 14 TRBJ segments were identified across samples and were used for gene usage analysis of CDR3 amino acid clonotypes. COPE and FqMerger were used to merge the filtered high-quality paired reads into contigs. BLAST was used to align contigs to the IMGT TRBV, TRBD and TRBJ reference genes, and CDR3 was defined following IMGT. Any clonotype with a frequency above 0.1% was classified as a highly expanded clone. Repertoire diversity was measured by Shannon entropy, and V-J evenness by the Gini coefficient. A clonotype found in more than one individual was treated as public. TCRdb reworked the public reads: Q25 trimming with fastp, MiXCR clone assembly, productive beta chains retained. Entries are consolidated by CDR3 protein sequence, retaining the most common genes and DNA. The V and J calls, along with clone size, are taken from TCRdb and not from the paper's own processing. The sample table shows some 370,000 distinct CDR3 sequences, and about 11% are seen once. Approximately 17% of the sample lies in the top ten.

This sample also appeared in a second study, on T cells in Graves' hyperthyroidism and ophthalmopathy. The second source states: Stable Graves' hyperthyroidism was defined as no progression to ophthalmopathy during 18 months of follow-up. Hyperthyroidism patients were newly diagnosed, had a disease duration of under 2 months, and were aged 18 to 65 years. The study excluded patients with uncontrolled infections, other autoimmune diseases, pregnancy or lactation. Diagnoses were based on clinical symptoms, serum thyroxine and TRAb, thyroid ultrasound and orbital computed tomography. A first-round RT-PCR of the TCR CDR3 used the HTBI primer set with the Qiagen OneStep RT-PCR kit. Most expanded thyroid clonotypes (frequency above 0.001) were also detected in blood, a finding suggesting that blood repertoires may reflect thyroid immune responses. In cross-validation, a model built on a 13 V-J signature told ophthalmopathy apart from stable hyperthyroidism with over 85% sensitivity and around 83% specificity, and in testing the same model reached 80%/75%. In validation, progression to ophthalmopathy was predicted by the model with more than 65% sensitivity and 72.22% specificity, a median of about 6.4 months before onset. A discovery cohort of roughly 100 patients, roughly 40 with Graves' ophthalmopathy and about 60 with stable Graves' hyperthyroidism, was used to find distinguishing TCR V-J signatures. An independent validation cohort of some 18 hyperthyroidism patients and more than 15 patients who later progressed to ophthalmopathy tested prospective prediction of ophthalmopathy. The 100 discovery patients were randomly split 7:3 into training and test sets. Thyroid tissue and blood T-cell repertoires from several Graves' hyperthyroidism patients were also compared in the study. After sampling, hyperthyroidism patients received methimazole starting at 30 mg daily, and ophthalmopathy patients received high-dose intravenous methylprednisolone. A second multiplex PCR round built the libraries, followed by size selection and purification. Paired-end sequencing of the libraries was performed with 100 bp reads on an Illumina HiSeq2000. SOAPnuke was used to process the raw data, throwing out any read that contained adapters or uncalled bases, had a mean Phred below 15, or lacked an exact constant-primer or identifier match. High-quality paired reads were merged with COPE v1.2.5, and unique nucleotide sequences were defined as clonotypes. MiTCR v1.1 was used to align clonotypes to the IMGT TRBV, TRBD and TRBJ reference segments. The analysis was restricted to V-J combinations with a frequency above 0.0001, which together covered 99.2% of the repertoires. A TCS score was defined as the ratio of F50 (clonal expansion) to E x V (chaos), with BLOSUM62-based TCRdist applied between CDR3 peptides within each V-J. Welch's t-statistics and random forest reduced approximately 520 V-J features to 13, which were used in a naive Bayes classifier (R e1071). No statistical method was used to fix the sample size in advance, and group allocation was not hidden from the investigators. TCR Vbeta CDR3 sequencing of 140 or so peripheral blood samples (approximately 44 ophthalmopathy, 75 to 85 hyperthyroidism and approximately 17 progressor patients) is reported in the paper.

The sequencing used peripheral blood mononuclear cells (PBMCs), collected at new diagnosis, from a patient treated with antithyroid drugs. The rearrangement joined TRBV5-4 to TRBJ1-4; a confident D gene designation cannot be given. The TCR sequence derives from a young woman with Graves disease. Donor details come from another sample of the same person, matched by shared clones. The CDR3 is CASSPGRGLTNEKLFF. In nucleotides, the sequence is TGTGCCAGCAGCCCTGGACGGGGTCTAACTAATGAAAAACTGTTTTTT. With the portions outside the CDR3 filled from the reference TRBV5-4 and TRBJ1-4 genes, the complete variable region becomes ETGVTQSPTHLIKTRGQQVTLRCSSQSGHNTVSWYQQALGQGPQFIFQYYREEENGRGNFPPRFSGLQFPNYSSELNVNALELDDSALYLCASSPGRGLTNEKLFFGSGTQLSVL.